One sample yielded the 22 T cell receptor beta chains listed below, sequenced in a study of shared clonotypes between healthy human individuals. The table came from immunoSEQ multiplex PCR; TCRdb's copy has only in-frame clones and leaves some out. The repertoire holds about 2.4 million clones, with 93% as singletons. Source material: naive CD4+ T cells from PBMCs. Subset specified: CD45RA+ positively selected. These receptors were taken from a man aged 18 to 30 in good health. Some clones in this sample may be carry-over from other donors' samples.

The chain recombines TRBV7-3 with TRBJ2-3; D is possibly TRBD2 (5 bases). This CDR3 region has 14 residues. Germline V gene data show CDR1 as SGHTA and CDR2 as FQGTGA. Trimming removed 2 bases from V and 2 bases from J, with 8 bases in between. The CDR3 sequence is CASSLQRSTDTQYF. The CDR3 coding sequence is TGTGCCAGCAGCTTACAGCGGTCCACAGATACGCAGTATTTT.

This chain joins TRBV7-2 and TRBJ2-1; 10 bases align to TRBD2. Trimming cost V 5 bases and J 8 bases; bases outside gene matches: 9. The CDR3 loop spans 15 amino acids. The germline CDR1 and CDR2 sequences are SGHTA and FQGNSA. The CDR3 DNA sequence: TGTGCCAGCAGCCGGCGGGCTAGCGGGAGCTATGAGCAGTTCTTC. This translates into CASSRRASGSYEQFF.

V is TRBV7-2 and J is TRBJ2-1; 12 bases are a match to TRBD2. This CDR3 region has 16 residues. The trim removed 5 bases at V and 9 bases at J, leaving 11 bases unmatched. From germline, CDR1 is SGHTA and CDR2 FQGNSA. In DNA form, the CDR3 reads TGTGCCAGCAGCCTAGGGACTAGCGGGTTTGTGGGTGAGCAGTTCTTC. This gives the protein CASSLGTSGFVGEQFF. Full variable domain (outside the CDR3, taken from reference TRBV7-2 and TRBJ2-1): GAGVSQSPSNKVTEKGKDVELRCDPISGHTALYWYRQSLGQGLEFLIYFQGNSAPDKSGLPSDRFSAERTGGSVSTLTIQRTQQEDSAVYLCASSLGTSGFVGEQFFGPGTRLTVL.

The chain has TRBV5-4 and TRBJ2-3; D perhaps matches TRBD1 (5 bases). With 0 bases removed from V and 7 bases from J, the gap between germline ends came to 21 bases. Germline values: CDR1 SGHNT, CDR2 YYREEE (reference sequence). The CDR3 consists of 17 residues. The CDR3 here is CASSLAGVQGLANTQYF. Here the CDR3 DNA reads TGTGCCAGCAGCTTGGCAGGAGTGCAGGGTTTGGCGAATACGCAGTATTTT.

The chain links TRBV6-4 to TRBJ2-3; 7 nucleotides match TRBD2. CDR3 length: 15 residues. With 4 bases clipped from V and 2 bases from J, the junction kept 6 bases outside the gene matches. CDR1 is MRHNA, CDR2 SNTAGT, per germline. The CDR3 sequence is CASSVTGGPTDTQYF. The CDR3 DNA reads TGTGCCAGCAGTGTAACGGGAGGCCCCACAGATACGCAGTATTTT.

V is TRBV18 and J is TRBJ2-2; D gene unclear. V was pared by 4 bases and J by 5 bases, with 14 bases between. Germline values: CDR1 KGHSH, CDR2 LQKENI. The CDR3 totals 15 residues. The CDR3 here is CASSRSGPQTGELFF. The CDR3 DNA sequence: TGTGCCAGCTCACGCTCCGGGCCGCAGACCGGGGAGCTGTTTTTT.

The chain links TRBV4-1 to TRBJ1-2; D uncertain. CDR1 MGHRA and CDR2 YSYEKL come from the germline V gene. The CDR3 contains 15 residues. Trimming stripped 0 bases from V and 4 bases from J, with 12 bases between. CDR3 protein: CASSQDHGSFYGYTF. The CDR3 DNA is TGCGCCAGCAGCCAAGACCACGGCAGTTTCTATGGCTACACCTTC.

This clone was observed a few times. This sequence joins TRBV6-1 and TRBJ1-4; D gene uncertain. V lost 2 bases and J lost 10, with 8 bases in between. The CDR3 loop spans 12 amino acids. Germline V CDR1 and CDR2: MNHNS, SASEGT. The CDR3: CASSEWGGKLFF. The CDR3 DNA follows: TGTGCCAGCAGTGAATGGGGAGGAAAACTGTTTTTT.

This clone has a single count. The sample carries other DNA sequences with the same CDR3. The chain is built from TRBV28 and TRBJ1-3; D possibly corresponds to TRBD1 (5 bases). CDR3 length: 15 residues. With 2 bases removed from V and 3 bases from J, the gap between germline ends came to 11 bases. In germline, CDR1 is MDHEN, CDR2 SYDVKM. This CDR3 is CASSLMGGSGNTIYF. For the CDR3, the DNA is TGTGCCAGCAGTTTAATGGGGGGAAGTGGAAACACCATATATTTT.

The genes are TRBV19 and TRBJ2-3; D gene ambiguous. Germline V gene data show CDR1 as LNHDA and CDR2 as SQIVND (reference sequence). The CDR3 covers 14 residues. V was shortened by 1 base and J by 1 base, with 6 bases between the two germline ends. The chain's CDR3 is CASSIAQGTDTQYF. The CDR3 coding sequence is TGTGCCAGTAGTATAGCGCAAGGCACAGATACGCAGTATTTT.

This clone was picked up one time. The chain links TRBV5-8 to TRBJ2-2, with 9 bases aligning to TRBD1. CDR3 length: 14 residues. Germline trimming cut 4 bases from V and 6 bases from J; bases unmatched to any gene: 4. CDR1 SGHTS and CDR2 YDEGEE come from the germline V gene. The CDR3 region is CASSRDRVSGELFF. CDR3 bases: TGTGCCAGCAGCCGGGACAGGGTGTCCGGGGAGCTGTTTTTT.

In this sample, this clone turned up a few times. The CDR3 is CASSSGGRGRHGYTF. The CDR3 nucleotides read TGTGCCAGCAGTTCGGGAGGCAGGGGGCGTCATGGCTACACCTTC. The rearrangement links TRBV28 to TRBJ1-2; 8 bases match TRBD1. The germline CDR1 and CDR2 sequences are MDHEN and SYDVKM. V was pared by 4 bases and J by 6 bases, with 10 bases of the junction left unmatched. This CDR3 comprises 15 residues.

This clone appeared once. Other DNA sequences in the same sample also yield this CDR3. The chain carries TRBV5-1 and TRBJ1-5; D not resolved. Per germline, CDR1 SGHRS and CDR2 YFSETQ. The CDR3 covers 13 residues. The V and J ends lost 4 bases and 4 bases respectively, with 9 bases between them. The DNA of the CDR3 is TGCGCCAGCAGCCCTGAGGGTAATCAGCCCCAGCATTTT. Its protein product is CASSPEGNQPQHF.

On this clone itself: Distinct nucleotide sequences in the sample also encode this CDR3. The rearrangement links TRBV5-1 to TRBJ1-3; weak D call: TRBD1 (6 bases). The CDR3 is 13 amino acids. Germline V lookup: CDR1 SGHRS, CDR2 YFSETQ. V lost 8 bases, J lost 1 base, and 10 bases lay in between. The CDR3 DNA reads as TGCGCCAGTAAAACAGGGTCTGGAAACACCATATATTTT. Its translation: CASKTGSGNTIYF.

The chain uses TRBV30 and TRBJ2-1; possibly TRBD1 for D (5 bases). This CDR3 is 13 amino acids long. The V gene's germline CDR1 is GTSNPN and CDR2 SVGIG (reference sequence). The V and J ends lost 0 bases and 10 bases respectively, with 13 bases between them. CDR3 DNA: TGTGCCTGGAGTGTAGGACATTACCGAGAGCAGTTCTTC. Residues: CAWSVGHYREQFF.

The chain combines TRBV28 with TRBJ2-5; D is possibly TRBD1 (5 bases). The V and J ends lost 7 bases and 3 bases respectively, with 18 bases between them. Looked up from germline, CDR1 is MDHEN and CDR2 is SYDVKM. There are 15 residues in the CDR3. CDR3 bases: TGTGCCAGCAAAGGCCAGGGTGCGAGAAAAGAGACCCAGTACTTC. It encodes CASKGQGARKETQYF.

This chain connects TRBV11-2 to TRBJ2-7; 9 bases map to TRBD2. CDR1 is SGHAT, CDR2 FQNNGV, per germline. The CDR3 has 17 amino acids. V dropped 1 base and J dropped 6; count of bases not matched to a gene: 13. The CDR3 is CASSLAQGGSGSLEQYF. CDR3 DNA: TGTGCCAGCAGCTTAGCCCAAGGTGGTAGCGGGAGCCTCGAGCAGTACTTC. Drawing the rest from reference TRBV11-2 and TRBJ2-7, the complete variable domain is EAGVAQSPRYKIIEKRQSVAFWCNPISGHATLYWYQQILGQGPKLLIQFQNNGVVDDSQLPKDRFSAERLKGVDSTLKIQPAKLEDSAVYLCASSLAQGGSGSLEQYFGPGTRLTVT.

The CDR3 region has the DNA TGTGCCAGCAGCTTAGGGGTAATTGGGGAGCAGTACTTC. Translated: CASSLGVIGEQYF. The gene calls are TRBV11-3 and TRBJ2-7, with D unresolved. Germline CDR1 SGHNT, CDR2 YENEEA. The CDR3 length is 13 residues. Trimming cost V 1 base and J 7 bases, with 11 bases left between them.

The V call is TRBV5-4, the J call TRBJ2-2; weak D call: TRBD2 (6 bases). Germline loops: CDR1 SGHNT, CDR2 YYREEE (reference sequence). V was trimmed by 9 bases and J by 0 bases, leaving 18 bases between them. This CDR3 spans 16 amino acids. The CDR3 DNA is TGTGCCACAGAACGGGGGAGGAGGTCGAACACCGGGGAGCTGTTTTTT. It specifies CATERGRRSNTGELFF.

The J gene is TRBJ1-4, the V gene TRBV6-1; TRBD1 agrees at 7 bases. The J segment lost 12 bases and the V segment lost 3 bases, leaving 7 bases of the junction unmatched. Germline V CDR1 and CDR2: MNHNS, SASEGT. The CDR3 is 13 amino acids. In DNA form, the CDR3 reads TGTGCCAGCAGTGAGGGGACAGCGGTAGAACTGTTTTTT. Translating it yields CASSEGTAVELFF.

This chain joins TRBV11-2 and TRBJ2-1; maybe TRBD2 (6 bases). CDR3 size: 16 residues. V lost 4 bases and J 0 bases, leaving 13 bases between the germline ends. Germline V gene data show CDR1 as SGHAT and CDR2 as FQNNGV. CDR3 protein: CASSSQRASSYNEQFF. CDR3 sequence (DNA): TGTGCCAGCAGCTCCCAGCGGGCGAGCTCCTACAATGAGCAGTTCTTC.

This chain uses TRBV7-3 with TRBJ2-1; 7 bases match TRBD2. The CDR3 covers 17 residues. With 4 bases clipped from V and 3 bases from J, the junction kept 12 bases outside the gene matches. Germline CDR1 is SGHTA and CDR2 is FQGTGA. The CDR3 coding sequence is TGTGCCAGCAGCTCAGACGGACGCGGGAGCGGCTACAATGAGCAGTTCTTC. This codes for CASSSDGRGSGYNEQFF.